This entry features one TCR beta chain sequence. This sample is drawn from a study of blood T cells in healthy people across ages. It was with a sample-barcoded 5' primer and a J-beta primer mix that a second PCR of about 6 to 12 cycles was run. Each single sample gave us at least 2.5 million CDR3-containing paired-end reads. Each CDR3 protein gets one entry after TCRdb re-called the 5' RACE reads with MiXCR. The table has 1.5 million to 2 million distinct CDR3 sequences, 35% to 50% seen once. The germline V gene encodes CDR1 DFQATT and CDR2 SNEGSKA (reference sequence). Trimming cost V 5 bases and J 0 bases, with 8 bases left between them. This CDR3 comprises 12 residues.

The chain uses TRBV20-1 and TRBJ2-7; D is perhaps TRBD1 (6 bases). This TCR was recovered from a human donor in good health. Specimen: blood. As DNA, the CDR3 is TGCAGTGCTTGGACAGACTCCTACGAGCAGTACTTC. Translating it yields CSAWTDSYEQYF.